This T cell receptor (beta chain) was recorded in a study of blood T cell repertoires in COVID-19 (dated by TCRdb to about 2020). Turning to the overall study: Samples from collaborators originated in the United States, Italy and Spain and spanned both the acute and convalescent phases of COVID-19. Sample metadata almost always included a de-identified subject ID, COVID-19 status, age in years and sex. The repertoires were made available in a free public database intended to serve as a resource for research on the immune response to SARS-CoV-2. The material from the prospective study consisted of cDNA or gDNA derived from T cells, B-cell-depleted T cells, or PBMCs. HLA class I and class II types, where available, came from metadata supplied by the sample provider rather than from assay-based typing. The samples were drawn from the first 160 participants of the ongoing ImmuneRACE study and from 1,254 subjects provided by 6 global collaborators. Subjects who had been exposed to COVID-19, were actively infected with it, or had recovered from it provided the deeply sampled blood TCRbeta repertoires that made up the dataset.

Concerning this clone itself: Its antigen is currently not known. No base qualities exist here, and no much larger clone lies one base off it.

Beyond this particular receptor, the publication reports: How much clinical and demographic metadata was included differed by source and by participant, and the metadata was provided uncurated.

Whole blood was collected in K2EDTA tubes by collaborating institutions according to the institutions' own protocols. For TCRbeta analysis, collaborators shipped samples as frozen whole blood, isolated PBMCs, or DNA extracted from either of those sample types. CDR1 and CDR2 are drawn from the germline V gene (reference sequence): DFQATT, SNEGSKA. Its CDR3 holds 11 amino acids, cysteine through phenylalanine. Only CDR3 DNA is held: 33 bases, read in frame from base 1. V is reduced by 2 bases and J by 6 bases, leaving a spacing of 7 bases between them. The immunoSEQ Assay, a bias-controlled multiplex PCR, was used to amplify TCRbeta CDR3 regions from genomic DNA. As for how the authors treated the data: The number of nucleated cells in each sample was estimated by amplification of reference gene primers within the assay. Sequence reads were collapsed and filtered to measure the absolute abundance of every unique TCRbeta CDR3 rearrangement. For each sample, productive Simpson clonality was calculated as the square root of Simpson's diversity index across productive rearrangements. TCRdb re-hosts the immuneACCESS table, in-frame sequences only. Its copies lack some clones; in the studies checked, an unresolved V gene accounts for under half of them, and the cause for the rest is not known. V and J calls and clone size are copied from that table; D and trimming were computed from the DNA. This sample is represented by roughly 670,000 clones; about 90% of them were singletons. The ten most abundant clones make up 0.2% to 0.3% of the sample.

The clonotype was recovered from a woman between 18 and 29 years old with acute or convalescent COVID-19. The sequence is built from TRBV20-1 and TRBJ1-2, and perhaps TRBD1 as D gene, on 5 matching bases. What was sequenced was peripheral blood. The encoded CDR3 is CSARSRDGYTF. The DNA reads TGCAGTGCTAGATCCAGGGATGGCTACACCTTC.